This TCR beta chain was retrieved from a study of cytomegalovirus exposure and HLA in healthy donors. Background on the study: Both the approximately 120 validation repertoires and the roughly 700 first-cohort repertoires used the same platform, as reported by a later analysis. Study results and caveats: Most TCRs appeared rarely, but some public TCRs recurred in many donors. The finding came from a later analysis; first-cohort TCR clusters tended to co-occur in the 110 or so validation repertoires.

In germline, CDR1 is WSHSY, CDR2 SAAADI. V lost 3 bases and J lost 8, with 23 bases in between. The CDR3 runs to 17 residues. Here immunoSEQ multiplex PCR was the method, and the copy in TCRdb shows in-frame clones only, minus some. This repertoire shows tens of thousands of clones, 85% to 90% found once; its top ten account for approximately 4.2%. With regard to this clone: Its antigen is still unknown.

Material for sequencing was PBMCs. The chain uses TRBV10-2 and TRBJ2-1, with D maybe TRBD1 (6 bases). This sequence was found in a woman aged 18-29 years in good health and CMV-seropositive. The CDR3 loop is CASSDAKGRQEIDEQFF. The CDR3 DNA follows: TGCGCCAGCAGTGATGCAAAGGGGAGACAGGAAATCGATGAGCAGTTCTTC.